This TCR beta chain was captured by sequencing in a study of cytomegalovirus exposure and HLA in healthy donors. As concerns this clone: What it recognizes is unknown.

The PCR ran on 60 Vbeta and 13 Jbeta primers. Profiled with immunoSEQ multiplex PCR; TCRdb holds only in-frame clones, not every one. This sample contains roughly 62,000 clones. With 7 bases removed from V and 10 bases from J, the gap between germline ends came to 23 bases. From germline, CDR1 is SGHNT and CDR2 YYREEE (reference sequence). This CDR3 contains 14 residues. General observations from the study: A prior analysis recorded that most TCR beta V segments were productive about 87% or about 30% of the time. A later analysis linked a missense DCLRE1C variant to TCR beta V- and J-gene trimming.

Sampled while nominally healthy, donors likely had unrecorded immune exposures. The sequenced sample was PBMCs. The chain has TRBV5-4 and TRBJ1-2; TRBD1 might be the D (6 bases). This receptor was identified in a male donor in good health and CMV-seronegative. The CDR3 loop reads CASGKETDRFVYTF. The CDR3 DNA is TGTGCCAGCGGGAAAGAGACGGACAGATTTGTCTACACCTTC.